One and the same sample provided the 24 T cell receptor beta chains below, sequenced in a study of blood T cell repertoires in COVID-19 (dated by TCRdb to 2020 to 2021). Library method: the immunoSEQ multiplex PCR assay. TCRdb stores this immuneACCESS table with in-frame sequences only. Part of the clones is absent; in the studies checked, under half of the shortfall reflects unresolved V genes, and no reason is known for the rest. The sample data list about 240,000 clones, and about 83% of these were observed just once. The top ten clones comprise 9% to 15% of the sample. Sample: peripheral blood. The receptors derive from an elderly man with acute or convalescent COVID-19.

The chain couples TRBV28 to TRBJ2-1, with 10 bases matching TRBD2. The CDR3 consists of 14 residues. Germline lookup yields CDR1 MDHEN and CDR2 SYDVKM. V lost 6 bases to trimming and J lost 7 bases; unmatched junction nucleotides: 6. The CDR3 loop reads CASRSGGAGNEQFF. CDR3 nucleotide sequence: TGTGCCAGCAGGAGCGGGGGGGCCGGGAATGAGCAGTTCTTC.

The chain carries TRBV2 and TRBJ2-1; possible D gene TRBD1, 6 bases. CDR1 and CDR2 from the germline V gene are SNHLY and FYNNEI. The CDR3 runs to 15 residues. Trimming left V 5 bases short and J 0 bases short, with 11 bases between. CDR3 bases: TGTGCCAGCAGTACAGGGTTGAGCTCCTACAATGAGCAGTTCTTC. This sequence encodes CASSTGLSSYNEQFF.

The rearrangement uses TRBV5-4 and TRBJ2-1; 12 bases are a match to TRBD2. The CDR3 has 17 amino acids. Germline loops: CDR1 SGHNT, CDR2 YYREEE (reference sequence). V was clipped by 4 bases and J by 8 bases; unmatched bases: 13. The CDR3 here is CASSPTASGRAWDEQFF. The CDR3 DNA follows: TGTGCCAGCAGCCCGACGGCTAGCGGGAGGGCTTGGGATGAGCAGTTCTTC.

CDR3 sequence: CASSLYPETEAFF. The CDR3 region has the DNA TGTGCCAGCAGTCTCTACCCTGAGACTGAAGCTTTCTTT. This sequence joins TRBV6-5 and TRBJ1-1; D is unresolved. The V end lost 5 bases, the J end lost 5 bases, and 12 bases lay between the germline ends. In germline, CDR1 is MNHEY, CDR2 SVGAGI. The CDR3 consists of 13 residues.

The chain combines TRBV5-1 with TRBJ2-7; no clear D gene. Between the trimmed V and J ends, which lost 7 bases and 0 bases, there was a span of 14 bases. The CDR3 is 14 residues long. Germline values: CDR1 SGHRS, CDR2 YFSETQ. The CDR3 coding sequence is TGCGCCAGCTCCCTGGGCAGCAACTCCTACGAGCAGTACTTC. Translation gives CASSLGSNSYEQYF.

This chain uses TRBV4-3 with TRBJ2-4; TRBD2 agrees at 10 bases. Trimming removed 0 bases from V and 0 bases from J; junction bases left unmatched: 11. CDR1 and CDR2 from the germline V gene are LGHNA and YSLEER. This CDR3 has 20 residues. CDR3 protein: CASSQEAASGGKLAKNIQYF. The CDR3, as DNA: TGCGCCAGCAGCCAAGAAGCTGCTAGCGGGGGAAAACTAGCCAAAAACATTCAGTACTTC.

This sequence joins TRBV4-2 and TRBJ1-5; tentatively, D is TRBD1 (6 bases). V lost 0 bases, J lost 4 bases, and 7 bases lay in between. Germline V gene lookup returns CDR1 LGHNA and CDR2 YNFKEQ. The CDR3 is 14 residues long. The DNA for the CDR3 is TGTGCCAGCAGCCAAGAGCAGGGGAATCAGCCCCAGCATTTT. It translates to CASSQEQGNQPQHF.

The J gene is TRBJ1-1, the V gene TRBV6-5, with 11 bases lining up with TRBD1. Losses at the gene ends were 2 bases for V and 5 bases for J; bases not matched to a gene: 7. CDR1 MNHEY and CDR2 SVGAGI come from the germline V gene. This CDR3 has 16 amino acids. In DNA, the CDR3 is TGTGCCAGCAGTTACGCTTGGACAGGGGGCTTGACTGAAGCTTTCTTT. Translated, it gives CASSYAWTGGLTEAFF.

The rearrangement links TRBV24-1 to TRBJ2-5, with TRBD1 identical over 7 bases. CDR1 is KGHDR and CDR2 is SFDVKD in the germline V gene. The junction had 6 bases not matched to a gene; V was cut back by 2 bases and J by 4 bases. The CDR3 runs 15 residues. The CDR3 region has the DNA TGTGCCACCAGTGATTCCGGACAGGTCGGAGAGACCCAGTACTTC. The encoded protein is CATSDSGQVGETQYF.

The chain joins TRBV9 to TRBJ2-3, with 14 bases aligning to TRBD2. Unmatched junction bases numbered 10, after V lost 2 bases and J lost 2 bases. The germline gives CDR1 SGDLS, CDR2 YYNGEE. The CDR3 spans 19 residues. The CDR3 sequence is CASSVTSGRAFSDTDTQYF. CDR3 bases: TGTGCCAGCAGCGTGACTAGCGGGAGGGCCTTTTCTGACACAGATACGCAGTATTTT.

The chain links TRBV6-5 to TRBJ1-5; unclear D gene. Trimming shortened V by 7 bases and J by 3 bases, and 10 bases separated the two germline ends. Germline CDR1 and CDR2: MNHEY and SVGAGI. This CDR3 region has 13 residues. The CDR3 DNA reads as TGTGCCAGCACCGAGAGGGACAATCAGCCCCAGCATTTT. Amino acids: CASTERDNQPQHF.

The chain is built from TRBV18 and TRBJ2-1; D might be TRBD1 (6 bases). Germline V lookup: CDR1 KGHSH, CDR2 LQKENI. CDR3 size: 16 residues. V lost 3 bases, J lost 2 bases, and 14 bases lay in between. The DNA for the CDR3 is TGTGCCAGCTCACCTGGCGGACAGTCTACCTACAATGAGCAGTTCTTC. This encodes CASSPGGQSTYNEQFF.

The genes are TRBV28 and TRBJ1-2; D may be TRBD1 (6 bases). CDR3 length: 13 residues. Trimming took off 4 bases at V and 4 bases at J, with 10 bases between the two ends. Germline V gene sequence: CDR1 MDHEN, CDR2 SYDVKM. In DNA, the CDR3 is TGTGCCAGCAGTTCTTCAGGGGTCTATGGCTACACCTTC. Amino acid sequence: CASSSSGVYGYTF.

This clone was detected only a few times. The rearrangement joins TRBV4-3 to TRBJ1-5, with D uncertain. Germline loops: CDR1 LGHNA, CDR2 YSLEER. With 3 bases removed from V and 5 bases from J, the gap between germline ends came to 8 bases. The CDR3 is 13 amino acids. CDR3: CASSQGRDQPQHF. The DNA for the CDR3 is TGCGCCAGCAGCCAGGGCAGAGATCAGCCCCAGCATTTT.

The V and J genes are TRBV2 and TRBJ2-2; 7 positions match TRBD2. CDR1 and CDR2 from the germline V gene are SNHLY and FYNNEI. V lost 7 bases to trimming and J lost 0 bases; unmatched junction nucleotides: 5. The CDR3 contains 15 residues. The CDR3 is CASKRDAANTGELFF. In nucleotides, the CDR3 is TGTGCCAGCAAGCGGGACGCCGCGAACACCGGGGAGCTGTTTTTT.

The rearrangement joins TRBV7-3 to TRBJ2-7; 9 bases line up with TRBD2. V was pared by 1 base and J by 1 base, with 2 bases of the junction left unmatched. Germline values: CDR1 SGHTA, CDR2 FQGTGA. This CDR3 comprises 15 residues. CDR3 protein: CASSLNAGGSYEQYF. CDR3 DNA: TGTGCCAGCAGCTTAAATGCGGGAGGGTCCTACGAGCAGTACTTC.

This sequence joins TRBV3-1 (or the pseudogene TRBV3-2) and TRBJ2-2, with TRBD2 identical over 9 bases. V gave up 4 bases and J gave up 2 bases; unmatched junction bases: 5. Germline V gene lookup returns CDR1 LGHDT and CDR2 YNNKEL (reference sequence). This CDR3 is 16 amino acids long. The CDR3 sequence is CASSPTSGANTGELFF. For the CDR3, the DNA is TGTGCCAGCAGCCCGACTAGCGGAGCAAACACCGGGGAGCTGTTTTTT.

V and J are TRBV7-9 and TRBJ2-3; D perhaps matches TRBD1 (6 bases). Looked up from germline, CDR1 is SEHNR and CDR2 is FQNEAQ (reference sequence). This CDR3 contains 17 residues. The V end lost 1 base, the J end lost 0 bases, and 14 bases lay between the germline ends. The CDR3 nucleotides are TGTGCCAGCAGCTTAGGGCTACAGGGTCTTAGCACAGATACGCAGTATTTT. Translating gives CASSLGLQGLSTDTQYF.

The J gene is TRBJ1-6, the V gene TRBV6-5; TRBD1 might be the D (6 bases). V was pared by 6 bases and J by 7 bases, with 13 bases between. There are 14 residues in the CDR3. Germline loops: CDR1 MNHEY, CDR2 SVGAGI. The CDR3 nucleotides read TGTGCCAGCAGAGCGACAGGATGGAATTCACCCCTCCACTTT. Translating gives CASRATGWNSPLHF.

This rearrangement joins TRBV5-3 to TRBJ1-5, with D unclear. TRBV5-3 is an ORF, and what it does is uncertain. Trimming shortened V by 4 bases and J by 6 bases, and 17 bases separated the two germline ends. This CDR3 is 15 amino acids long. In DNA, the CDR3 is TGTGCCAGAAGCGCGATGAGGACTCGAGGTCAGCCCCAGCATTTT. This encodes CARSAMRTRGQPQHF.

This chain links TRBV12-1 with TRBJ1-2; the D call of TRBD1 is as the table states it, not checked on the DNA. TRBV12-1 is given as a pseudogene. The CDR3 spans 15 residues. The CDR3: CASSLDRERNYGYTF. DNA of the CDR3: TGTGCCAGCAGCCTGGACAGGGAAAGGAACTATGGCTACACCTTC.

The V and J genes are TRBV6-2 or TRBV6-3 and TRBJ1-5; D remains ambiguous. In germline, CDR1 is MNHEY, CDR2 SVGEGT. This CDR3 contains 14 residues. The V and J ends lost 2 bases and 4 bases respectively, with 9 bases between them. CDR3 DNA sequence: TGTGCCAGCAGTTACGGTCCAGGTAATCAGCCCCAGCATTTT. It is translated as CASSYGPGNQPQHF.

This clone was seen a single time. The CDR3 loop reads CASSQDTPGLAKNIQYF. The CDR3 DNA reads as TGCGCCAGCAGCCAAGATACGCCGGGGTTAGCCAAAAACATTCAGTACTTC. This chain joins TRBV4-1 and TRBJ2-4; possible D gene TRBD2, 5 bases. Germline CDR1 reads MGHRA; CDR2 reads YSYEKL. With 0 bases removed from V and 0 bases from J, the gap between germline ends came to 12 bases. This CDR3 contains 17 residues.

This clone appeared once. The V call is TRBV27, the J call TRBJ2-1, with D maybe TRBD1 (6 bases). V dropped 3 bases and J dropped 3 bases, with 9 bases sitting between them. From germline, CDR1 is MNHEY and CDR2 SMNVEV (reference sequence). This CDR3 region has 14 residues. CDR3 amino acids: CASSFEGDYNEQFF. The CDR3 nucleotides read TGTGCCAGCAGTTTCGAGGGGGACTACAATGAGCAGTTCTTC.